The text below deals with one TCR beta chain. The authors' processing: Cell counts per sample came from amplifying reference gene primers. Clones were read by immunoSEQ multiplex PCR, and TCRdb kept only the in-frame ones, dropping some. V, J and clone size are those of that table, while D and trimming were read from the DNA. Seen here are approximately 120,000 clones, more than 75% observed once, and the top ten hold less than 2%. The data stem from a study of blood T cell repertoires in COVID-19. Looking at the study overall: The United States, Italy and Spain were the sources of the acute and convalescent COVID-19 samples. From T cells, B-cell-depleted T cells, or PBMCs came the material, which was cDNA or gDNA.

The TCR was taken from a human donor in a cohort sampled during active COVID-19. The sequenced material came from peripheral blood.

In nucleotides, the CDR3 is TGCGCCAGCAGCTTGTTGGCGGCCGGGGAGCTGTTTTTT. It translates to CASSLLAAGELFF. The rearrangement links TRBV5-1 to TRBJ2-2; no firm D call. The V end was cut by 1 base, the J end by 6 bases, with 7 bases between. CDR1 and CDR2 from the germline V gene are SGHRS and YFSETQ. The CDR3 spans 13 residues.